This is a list of T cell receptor beta chains from one sample in a study of quantifying T cell responses using KT2 cells. TCRdb called the UMI-ligation and nested PCR reads again in MiXCR, with one record for every CDR3 protein. The sample lists about 30,000 distinct CDR3 sequences; 7.3% were seen once. The sequenced material came from PBMCs spiked with cells of the T cell clone KT2. These receptors were obtained from a human donor. Each CDR3 is given with its conserved first and last residue. A D gene is named only where the DNA matches it firmly. Rows give clone size only sometimes, using once, few, many, or a class for an expanded clone.

>TRBV5-1|many|TRBJ2-5|NA
TGCGCCAGCAGCTACGGAGAGACCCAGTACTTC
CASSYGETQYF
>TRBV29-1|NA|TRBJ1-1|NA
TGCAGCGCCGCGGCGGGGGAGAACACTGAAGCTTTCTTT
CSAAAGENTEAFF
>TRBV10-2|many|TRBJ1-1|NA
TGCGCCAGCAGTGTAAGGGGGAACACTGAAGCTTTCTTT
CASSVRGNTEAFF
>TRBV10-1|many|TRBJ2-3|NA
TGCGCCAGCAGTGGGAGAGCCACAGATACGCAGTATTTT
CASSGRATDTQYF
>TRBV2|many|TRBJ2-5|NA
TGTGCCAGCAGTGAACCAGGATTCCAAGAGACCCAGTACTTC
CASSEPGFQETQYF
>TRBV14|few|TRBJ2-2|NA
TGTGCCAGCAGCCTCCGATGGGAGGCGACCGGGGAGCTGTTTTTT
CASSLRWEATGELFF
>TRBV4-1|many|TRBJ2-5|NA
TGCGCCAGCAGCTCCCTTCAACCGGGGGAGACCCAGTACTTC
CASSSLQPGETQYF
>TRBV7-9|few|TRBJ2-3|TRBD2
TGTGCCAGCAGCCACACCACTAGCGGCCCCAGCGCCGATACGCAGTATTTT
CASSHTTSGPSADTQYF
>TRBV20-1|few|TRBJ2-7|TRBD2
TGCAGTGCTAGAGATATTCTAAGCGGGAGGGCCTTATACGAGCAGTACTTC
CSARDILSGRALYEQYF
>TRBV4-1|few|TRBJ2-2|NA
TGCGCCAGCAGCCAAGCAAATAGCCCCGGGGAGCTGTTTTTT
CASSQANSPGELFF
>TRBV27|NA|TRBJ2-3|TRBD2
TGTGCCAGCAGTTCCGAGGCTAGCGGGGGAACAGATACGCAGTATTTT
CASSSEASGGTDTQYF
>TRBV3-1|NA|TRBJ2-2|NA
TGTGCCAGCAGCCAGCGGGAGAACACCGGGGAGCTGTTTTTT
CASSQRENTGELFF
>TRBV20-1|many|TRBJ2-3|NA
TGCAGTGCTAGTAGGGCTAGTGGATCAGATACGCAGTATTTT
CSASRASGSDTQYF